Below, 24 T cell receptor beta chains from the same sample are listed, as sequenced in a study of T cells after yellow fever vaccination. TCRdb re-analysed the 5' RACE reads in MiXCR, keeping a single row per CDR3 protein. The sample has 350,000 to 550,000 distinct CDR3 sequences, roughly a sixth seen once. Sequenced material: PBMCs, taken before the yellow fever booster vaccination. These receptors all come from a man aged 18 to 30 who received the YFV17D yellow fever vaccine.

This clonotype was seen only a few times. This rearrangement joins TRBV12-3 or TRBV12-4 to TRBJ2-3, with a weak D call TRBD2 (7 bases). V shed 8 bases and J shed 6 bases, with 21 bases lying between them. The CDR3 loop spans 15 amino acids. CDR3 DNA: TGTGCCAGCGCGAGGAATGGGGGGGGGGCCGATACGCAGTATTTT. It encodes CASARNGGGADTQYF.

This clonotype has only a few counts. V gene TRBV7-6 combines with J gene TRBJ2-7, with TRBD2 as a possible D gene (7 bases). The CDR3 sequence is 16 residues long. Germline-derived CDR1 and CDR2 are SGHVS and FNYEAQ. V was clipped by 5 bases and J by 2 bases, with 19 bases between them. As DNA, the CDR3 is TGTGCCAGCAGCCCTCACAGGGACCGGGGGGCCTACGAGCAGTACTTC. Encoded protein: CASSPHRDRGAYEQYF.

This rearrangement joins TRBV7-9 to TRBJ2-7; 9 bases match TRBD1. The junction had 5 bases not matched to a gene; V was cut back by 5 bases and J by 0 bases. Germline lookup yields CDR1 SEHNR and CDR2 FQNEAQ (reference sequence). This CDR3 contains 15 residues. CDR3 bases: TGTGCCAGCAGCCAAGACAGGGGGACCTCCTACGAGCAGTACTTC. It is translated as CASSQDRGTSYEQYF.

As DNA, the CDR3 is TGTGCCGACTTTAGCGACAGGGAAAGGCCTGAAGCTTTCTTT. Translating it yields CADFSDRERPEAFF. The chain recombines TRBV19 with TRBJ1-1; TRBD1 matches at 7 bases. Germline V gene lookup returns CDR1 LNHDA and CDR2 SQIVND (reference sequence). V dropped 11 bases and J dropped 6; count of bases not matched to a gene: 15. This CDR3 spans 14 amino acids.

The gene calls are TRBV18 and TRBJ2-7; 10 bases agree with TRBD1. Losses at the gene ends were 8 bases for V and 4 bases for J; bases not matched to a gene: 8. Per the germline V gene, CDR1 is KGHSH and CDR2 is LQKENI. The CDR3 extends over 14 amino acids. CDR3 protein: CASGPGTGEYEQYF. The CDR3, as DNA: TGTGCCAGCGGGCCAGGGACAGGGGAATACGAGCAGTACTTC.

This chain connects TRBV24-1 to TRBJ2-3; no firm D call. Germline V lookup: CDR1 KGHDR, CDR2 SFDVKD. Trimming removed 5 bases at V and 5 bases at J, with 7 bases between. The CDR3 loop spans 12 amino acids. CDR3 in DNA: TGTGCCACCAGTGGTGTTGAAGATACGCAGTATTTT. Translated: CATSGVEDTQYF.

The chain uses TRBV10-3 and TRBJ2-7; 9 bases are shared with TRBD1. Germline assignment: CDR1 ENHRY and CDR2 SYGVKD. J gave up 6 bases and V 11 bases, and 11 bases lay outside the gene matches. The length of the CDR3 is 13 residues. The CDR3 DNA reads as TGTGCCTTTCGCGCGAGGACAGGGGTCGAGCAGTACTTC. Protein sequence: CAFRARTGVEQYF.

The V gene is TRBV19, the J gene TRBJ2-7; weak D call: TRBD2 (6 bases). CDR3 length: 14 amino acids. V lost 5 bases and J lost 2, with 13 bases in between. CDR1 and CDR2 (germline): LNHDA, SQIVND (reference sequence). The CDR3, as DNA: TGTGCCAGTAGTCGGCTAGCGAGCCCCTACGAGCAGTACTTC. It yields the protein CASSRLASPYEQYF. The whole variable domain, filled in from reference TRBV19 and TRBJ2-7, reads DGGITQSPKYLFRKEGQNVTLSCEQNLNHDAMYWYRQDPGQGLRLIYYSQIVNDFQKGDIAEGYSVSREKKESFPLTVTSAQKNPTAFYLCASSRLASPYEQYFGPGTRLTVT.

The genes are TRBV28 and TRBJ2-3; TRBD1 or TRBD2 may be the D gene (6 bases each). This CDR3 has 15 amino acids. The germline CDR1 and CDR2 sequences are MDHEN and SYDVKM. V lost 6 bases to trimming and J lost 4 bases, with 17 bases between them. CDR3 sequence reads: CASSPPSGASDTQYF. For the CDR3, the DNA is TGTGCCAGCAGCCCCCCCTCGGGGGCCTCAGATACGCAGTATTTT.

The chain combines TRBV6-1 with TRBJ2-7; D may correspond to TRBD1 or TRBD2 (5 bases each). The CDR3 sequence is 15 residues long. V was cut by 3 bases and J by 6 bases, with 18 bases left in between. Germline CDR1 is MNHNS and CDR2 is SASEGT. The CDR3 reads CASSDQVGDLSEQYV. The CDR3, as DNA: TGTGCCAGCAGTGATCAGGTAGGGGACCTCTCCGAGCAGTACGTC.

This clonotype was seen a few times. The J gene is TRBJ2-2, the V gene TRBV7-2; 8 bases are shared with TRBD1. The germline V gene has CDR1 SGHTA and CDR2 FQGNSA. This CDR3 is built from 15 residues. V lost 7 bases and J lost 4; bases outside the gene matches: 8. This chain's CDR3 is CASNVQGGGTGELFF. The CDR3 nucleotides read TGTGCCAGCAACGTACAGGGGGGTGGCACCGGGGAGCTGTTTTTT.

This clonotype was found a few times. The chain employs TRBV9 and TRBJ2-1, with a weak D call TRBD2 (6 bases). The CDR3 runs 17 residues. Germline values: CDR1 SGDLS, CDR2 YYNGEE. V lost 0 bases, J lost 6 bases, and 19 bases lay in between. The CDR3 coding sequence is TGTGCCAGCAGCGTAGAGATAGGGGAGGCAATTCGCAATGAGCAGTTCTTC. Translation: CASSVEIGEAIRNEQFF.

This clonotype was seen a handful of times. The chain links TRBV28 to TRBJ2-1; a weak D match, TRBD1 (6 bases). V lost 2 bases, J lost 2 bases, and 10 bases lay in between. This CDR3 spans 15 amino acids. Germline loops: CDR1 MDHEN, CDR2 SYDVKM. Here the CDR3 reads CASSLIQGPYNEQFF. Here the CDR3 DNA reads TGTGCCAGCAGTTTAATTCAGGGGCCCTACAATGAGCAGTTCTTC.

The chain is built from TRBV6-2 or TRBV6-3 and TRBJ2-7; possible D gene TRBD2, 5 bases. The length of the CDR3 is 16 residues. CDR1 MNHEY and CDR2 SVGEGT come from the germline V gene. V was trimmed by 0 bases and J by 3 bases, leaving 15 bases between them. CDR3 sequence: CASSYSKLEGRYEQYV. CDR3 in DNA: TGTGCCAGCAGTTACTCGAAACTAGAGGGCCGCTACGAGCAGTACGTC.

This clonotype was found a few times. The V call is TRBV20-1, the J call TRBJ2-7; 9 bases match TRBD1. The germline gives CDR1 DFQATT, CDR2 SNEGSKA (reference sequence). J gave up 7 bases and V 6 bases, and 10 bases lay outside the gene matches. The CDR3 consists of 13 residues. CDR3 residues: CSAGTGHRFEQYV. CDR3 nucleotide sequence: TGCAGTGCCGGGACAGGGCATCGATTTGAGCAGTACGTC.

A few counts support this clonotype. The chain joins TRBV6-5 to TRBJ1-1, with 9 nucleotides matching TRBD1. This CDR3 spans 16 amino acids. The germline gives CDR1 MNHEY, CDR2 SVGAGI. V lost 2 bases to trimming and J lost 1 base; unmatched junction nucleotides: 5. The DNA for the CDR3 is TGTGCCAGCAGTTACGGGACAGGGTGGGGGAACACTGAAGCTTTCTTT. The encoded protein is CASSYGTGWGNTEAFF.

This clonotype appeared many times. V usage is TRBV30 and J usage is TRBJ1-1, with a possible D match to TRBD1 (6 bases). With 2 bases removed from V and 7 bases from J, the gap between germline ends came to 14 bases. Germline values: CDR1 GTSNPN, CDR2 SVGIG (reference sequence). The CDR3 has 13 amino acids. Here the CDR3 reads CAWSLEGVSEAFF. Written as DNA, the CDR3 is TGTGCCTGGAGTTTGGAGGGGGTGAGTGAAGCTTTCTTT.

In its sample, this clonotype was seen a few times. The rearrangement joins TRBV7-2 to TRBJ2-1; D not certain. The germline V and J ends were trimmed by 10 bases and 4 bases, with 14 bases remaining between them. The V gene's germline CDR1 is SGHTA and CDR2 FQGNSA. The CDR3 has 13 amino acids. The CDR3 sequence: CATSEGEYNEQFF. Written as DNA, the CDR3 is TGTGCCACCTCAGAAGGCGAGTACAATGAGCAGTTCTTC.

This clonotype was counted between two and nine times. This sequence joins TRBV7-3 and TRBJ2-3, with unresolved D. Germline V CDR1 and CDR2: SGHTA, FQGTGA. V lost 3 bases to trimming and J lost 1 base, with 11 bases between them. CDR3 length: 15 amino acids. In DNA, the CDR3 is TGTGCCAGCAGCTTCTCGGCCGTACGCACAGATACGCAGTATTTT. Translation: CASSFSAVRTDTQYF.

This clonotype was detected only a few times. The CDR3 DNA sequence: TGTGCCAGCAGCCCAGGACAGGGCGCCCTCGATGAGCAGTTCTTC. Residues: CASSPGQGALDEQFF. The chain recombines TRBV7-9 with TRBJ2-1; 8 bases are a match to TRBD1. Germline V CDR1 and CDR2: SEHNR, FQNEAQ (reference sequence). V lost 5 bases and J lost 8; bases outside the gene matches: 11. This CDR3 has 15 amino acids. Using reference TRBV7-9 and TRBJ2-1 for the parts outside the CDR3, the full variable domain is DTGVSQNPRHKITKRGQNVTFRCDPISEHNRLYWYRQTLGQGPEFLTYFQNEAQLEKSRLLSDRFSAERPKGSFSTLEIQRTEQGDSAMYLCASSPGQGALDEQFFGPGTRLTVL.

This clonotype was found a few times. The V call is TRBV12-3 or TRBV12-4, the J call TRBJ2-3; no clear D gene. CDR3 size: 12 residues. The ends were cut back, 6 bases at V and 6 bases at J, with 10 bases in the middle. CDR3 nucleotides: TGTGCCAGCAGGCAAACAAGCGATACGCAGTATTTT. Its protein is CASRQTSDTQYF.

This chain joins TRBV3-1 and TRBJ2-2; possibly TRBD2 for D (6 bases). The CDR3 has 14 residues. Trimming took 0 bases from V and 6 from J, leaving 8 bases between them. CDR1 is LGHDT and CDR2 is YNNKEL in the germline V gene (reference sequence). The CDR3 DNA reads as TGTGCCAGCAGCCAAGAAATAGCGGCCGGGGAGCTGTTTTTT. This gives the protein CASSQEIAAGELFF. Full variable domain (rest looked up from reference TRBV3-1 and TRBJ2-2): DTAVSQTPKYLVTQMGNDKSIKCEQNLGHDTMYWYKQDSKKFLKIMFSYNNKELIINETVPNRFSPKSPDKAHLNLHINSLELGDSAVYFCASSQEIAAGELFFGEGSRLTVL.

This clonotype was seen a few times. The chain carries TRBV9 and TRBJ2-3; 14 bases fit TRBD2. The CDR3 totals 17 residues. Germline lookup yields CDR1 SGDLS and CDR2 YYNGEE. V shed 3 bases, J shed 0 bases, and the junction held 3 bases outside the gene matches. CDR3 amino acids: CASSAGTSGGSTDTQYF. CDR3 coding DNA: TGTGCCAGCAGCGCCGGGACTAGCGGGGGTAGCACAGATACGCAGTATTTT. Full variable domain (outside the CDR3, taken from reference TRBV9 and TRBJ2-3): DSGVTQTPKHLITATGQRVTLRCSPRSGDLSVYWYQQSLDQGLQFLIQYYNGEERAKGNILERFSAQQFPDLHSELNLSSLELGDSALYFCASSAGTSGGSTDTQYFGPGTRLTVL.

This sequence joins TRBV28 and TRBJ1-4; tentatively, D is TRBD1 (6 bases). Trimming took 4 bases from V and 5 from J, leaving 17 bases between them. Germline V gene lookup returns CDR1 MDHEN and CDR2 SYDVKM. This CDR3 is 16 amino acids long. The CDR3 nucleotides are TGTGCCAGCAGTTCGGGGGGCCTTGGATCAAATGAAAAACTGTTTTTT. Translating gives CASSSGGLGSNEKLFF.